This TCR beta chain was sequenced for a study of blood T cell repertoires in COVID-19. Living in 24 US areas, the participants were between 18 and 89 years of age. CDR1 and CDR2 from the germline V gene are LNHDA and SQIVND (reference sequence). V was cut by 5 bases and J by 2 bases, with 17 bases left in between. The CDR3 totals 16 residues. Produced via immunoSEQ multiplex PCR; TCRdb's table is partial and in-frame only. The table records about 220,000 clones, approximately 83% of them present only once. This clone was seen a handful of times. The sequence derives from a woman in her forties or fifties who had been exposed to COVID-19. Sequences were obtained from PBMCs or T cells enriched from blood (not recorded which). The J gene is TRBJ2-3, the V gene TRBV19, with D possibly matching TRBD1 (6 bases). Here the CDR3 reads CASSSQTGFNTDTQYF. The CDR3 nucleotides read TGTGCCAGTAGTTCACAGACAGGCTTTAACACAGATACGCAGTATTTT.